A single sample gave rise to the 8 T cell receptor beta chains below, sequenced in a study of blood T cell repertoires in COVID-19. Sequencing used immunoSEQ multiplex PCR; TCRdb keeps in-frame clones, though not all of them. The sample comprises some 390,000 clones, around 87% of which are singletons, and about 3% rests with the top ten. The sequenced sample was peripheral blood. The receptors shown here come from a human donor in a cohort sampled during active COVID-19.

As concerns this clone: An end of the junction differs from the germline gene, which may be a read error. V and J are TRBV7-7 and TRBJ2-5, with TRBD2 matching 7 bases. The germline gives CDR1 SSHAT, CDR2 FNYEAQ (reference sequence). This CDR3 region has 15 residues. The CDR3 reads CASSSSGGGQETQYF. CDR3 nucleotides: TGTGCTAGCAGCTCCAGTGGGGGGGGCCAAGAGACCCAGTACTTC.

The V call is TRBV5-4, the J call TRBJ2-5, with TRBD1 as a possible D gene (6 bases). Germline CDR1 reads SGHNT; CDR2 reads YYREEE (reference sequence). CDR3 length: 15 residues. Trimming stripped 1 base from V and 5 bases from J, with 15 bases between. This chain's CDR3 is CASSLTLTGGETQYF. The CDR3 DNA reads TGTGCCAGCAGCTTGACCTTGACAGGTGGGGAGACCCAGTACTTC.

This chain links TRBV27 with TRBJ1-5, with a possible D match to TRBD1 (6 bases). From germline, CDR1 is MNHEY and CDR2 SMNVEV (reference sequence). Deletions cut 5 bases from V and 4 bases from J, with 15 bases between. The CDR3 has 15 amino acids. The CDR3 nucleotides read TGTGCCAGCAGTAGTGTCGGGACACAGAATCAGCCCCAGCATTTT. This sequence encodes CASSSVGTQNQPQHF.

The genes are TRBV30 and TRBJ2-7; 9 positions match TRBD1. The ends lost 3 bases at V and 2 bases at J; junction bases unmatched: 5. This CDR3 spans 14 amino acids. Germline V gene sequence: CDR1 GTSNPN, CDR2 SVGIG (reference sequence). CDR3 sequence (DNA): TGTGCCTGGAGCGCGGACAGGGGAGCCTACGAGCAGTACTTC. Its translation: CAWSADRGAYEQYF.

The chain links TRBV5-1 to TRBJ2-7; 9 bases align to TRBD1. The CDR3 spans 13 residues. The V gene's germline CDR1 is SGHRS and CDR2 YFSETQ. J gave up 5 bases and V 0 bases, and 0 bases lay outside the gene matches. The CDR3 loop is CASSLGQGDEQYF. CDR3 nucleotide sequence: TGCGCCAGCAGCTTGGGACAGGGGGACGAGCAGTACTTC.

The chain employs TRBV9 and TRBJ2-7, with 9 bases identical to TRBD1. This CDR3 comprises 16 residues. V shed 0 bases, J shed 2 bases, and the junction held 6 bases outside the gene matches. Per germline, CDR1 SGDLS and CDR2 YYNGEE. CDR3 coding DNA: TGTGCCAGCAGCGTAGTTGAGACAGGGGGTCCCTACGAGCAGTACTTC. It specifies CASSVVETGGPYEQYF.

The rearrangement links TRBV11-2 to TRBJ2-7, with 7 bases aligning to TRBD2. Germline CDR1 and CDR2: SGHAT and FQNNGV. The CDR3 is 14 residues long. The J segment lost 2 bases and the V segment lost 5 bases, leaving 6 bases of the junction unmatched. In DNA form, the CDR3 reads TGTGCCAGCAGCGCCAGACTAGCCCCCTACGAGCAGTACTTC. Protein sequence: CASSARLAPYEQYF.

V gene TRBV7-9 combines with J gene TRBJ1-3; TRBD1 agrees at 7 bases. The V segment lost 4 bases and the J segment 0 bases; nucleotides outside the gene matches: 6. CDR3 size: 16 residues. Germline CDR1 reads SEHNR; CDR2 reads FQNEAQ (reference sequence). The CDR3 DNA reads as TGTGCCAGCAGCTCCGGGGACAGACTCTCTGGAAACACCATATATTTT. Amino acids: CASSSGDRLSGNTIYF.